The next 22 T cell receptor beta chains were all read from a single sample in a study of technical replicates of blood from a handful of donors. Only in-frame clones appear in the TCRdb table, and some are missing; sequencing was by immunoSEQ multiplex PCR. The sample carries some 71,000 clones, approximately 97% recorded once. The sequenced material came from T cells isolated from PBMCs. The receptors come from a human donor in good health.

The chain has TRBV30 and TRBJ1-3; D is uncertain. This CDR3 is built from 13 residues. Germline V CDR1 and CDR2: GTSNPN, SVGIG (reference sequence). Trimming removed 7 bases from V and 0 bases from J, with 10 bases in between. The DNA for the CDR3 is TGTGCCTACCAACAGAGCTCTGGAAACACCATATATTTT. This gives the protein CAYQQSSGNTIYF.

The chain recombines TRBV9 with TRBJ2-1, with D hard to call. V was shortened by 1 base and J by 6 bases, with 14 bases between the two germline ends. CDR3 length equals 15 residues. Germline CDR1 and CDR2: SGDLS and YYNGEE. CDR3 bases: TGTGCCAGCAGCGTAATGGGTGCAGGATCCAATGAGCAGTTCTTC. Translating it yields CASSVMGAGSNEQFF.

Here the CDR3 reads CASSPIRQINTEAFF. CDR3 DNA sequence: TGTGCCAGCAGCCCCATAAGACAGATTAACACTGAAGCTTTCTTT. The chain uses TRBV7-9 and TRBJ1-1; a weak D match, TRBD1 (5 bases). The CDR3 runs to 15 residues. V was trimmed by 5 bases and J by 2 bases, leaving 15 bases between them. The germline gives CDR1 SEHNR, CDR2 FQNEAQ (reference sequence).

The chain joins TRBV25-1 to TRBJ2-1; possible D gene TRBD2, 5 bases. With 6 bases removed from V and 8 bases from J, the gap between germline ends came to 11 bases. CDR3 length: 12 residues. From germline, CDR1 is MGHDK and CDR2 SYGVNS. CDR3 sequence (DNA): TGTGCCAGCAGAGCCCCGGGATATGAGCAGTTCTTC. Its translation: CASRAPGYEQFF.

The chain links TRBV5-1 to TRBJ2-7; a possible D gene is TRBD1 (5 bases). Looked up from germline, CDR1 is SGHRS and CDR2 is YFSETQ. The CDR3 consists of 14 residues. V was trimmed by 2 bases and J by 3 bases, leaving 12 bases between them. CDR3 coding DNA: TGCGCCAGCAGCTTAGGCGGACAAGGCTACGAGCAGTACTTC. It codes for CASSLGGQGYEQYF.

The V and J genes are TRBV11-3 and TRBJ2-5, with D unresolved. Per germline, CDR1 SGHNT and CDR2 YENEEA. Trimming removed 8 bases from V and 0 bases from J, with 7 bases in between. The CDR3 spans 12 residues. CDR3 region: CASRTYQETQYF. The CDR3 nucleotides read TGTGCCAGCCGTACTTACCAAGAGACCCAGTACTTC.

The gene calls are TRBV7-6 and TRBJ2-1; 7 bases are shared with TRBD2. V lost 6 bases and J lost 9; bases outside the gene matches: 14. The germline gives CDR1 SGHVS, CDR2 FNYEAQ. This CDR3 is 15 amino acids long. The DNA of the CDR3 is TGTGCCAGCAGTTGGATGATCGCGGGAGTGGGTGAGCAGTTCTTC. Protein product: CASSWMIAGVGEQFF.

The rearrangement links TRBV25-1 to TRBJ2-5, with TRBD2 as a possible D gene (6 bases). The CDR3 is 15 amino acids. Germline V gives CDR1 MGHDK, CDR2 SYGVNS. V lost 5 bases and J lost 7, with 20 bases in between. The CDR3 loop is CASSNPGLGDRTQYF. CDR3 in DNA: TGTGCCAGCAGTAATCCGGGACTGGGAGATCGGACCCAGTACTTC. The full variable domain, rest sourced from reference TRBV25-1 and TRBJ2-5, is EADIYQTPRYLVIGTGKKITLECSQTMGHDKMYWYQQDPGMELHLIHYSYGVNSTEKGDLSSESTVSRIRTEHFPLTLESARPSHTSQYLCASSNPGLGDRTQYFGPGTRLLVL.

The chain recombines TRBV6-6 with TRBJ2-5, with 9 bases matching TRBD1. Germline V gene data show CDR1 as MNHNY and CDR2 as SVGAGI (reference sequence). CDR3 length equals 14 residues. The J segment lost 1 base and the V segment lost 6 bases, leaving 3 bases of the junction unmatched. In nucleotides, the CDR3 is TGTGCCAGCAGCAAGGACAGGGGCCAAGAGACCCAGTACTTC. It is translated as CASSKDRGQETQYF.

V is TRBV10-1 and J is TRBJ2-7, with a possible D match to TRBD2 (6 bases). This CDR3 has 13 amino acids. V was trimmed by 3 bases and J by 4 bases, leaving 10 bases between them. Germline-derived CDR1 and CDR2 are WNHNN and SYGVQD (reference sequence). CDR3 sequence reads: CASSERESYEQYF. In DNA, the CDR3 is TGCGCCAGCAGTGAACGGGAGTCGTACGAGCAGTACTTC.

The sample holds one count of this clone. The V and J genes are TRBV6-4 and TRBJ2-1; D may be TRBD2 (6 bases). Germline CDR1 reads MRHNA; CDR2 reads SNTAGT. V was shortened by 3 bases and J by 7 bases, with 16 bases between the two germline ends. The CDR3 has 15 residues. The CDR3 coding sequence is TGTGCCAGCAGTGAGGACTATCAATCAACGAATGAGCAGTTCTTC. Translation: CASSEDYQSTNEQFF.

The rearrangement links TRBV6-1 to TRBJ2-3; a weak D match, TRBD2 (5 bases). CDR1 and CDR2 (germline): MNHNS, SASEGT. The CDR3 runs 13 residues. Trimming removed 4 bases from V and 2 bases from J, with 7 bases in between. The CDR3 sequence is CASSVGVTDTQYF. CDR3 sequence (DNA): TGTGCCAGCAGTGTCGGGGTCACAGATACGCAGTATTTT.

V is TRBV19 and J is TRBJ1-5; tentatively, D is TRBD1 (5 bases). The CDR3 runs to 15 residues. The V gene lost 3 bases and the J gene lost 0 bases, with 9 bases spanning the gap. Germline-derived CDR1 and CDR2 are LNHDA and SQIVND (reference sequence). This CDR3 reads CASSIHGGSNQPQHF. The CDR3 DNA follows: TGTGCCAGTAGTATTCACGGGGGTAGCAATCAGCCCCAGCATTTT.

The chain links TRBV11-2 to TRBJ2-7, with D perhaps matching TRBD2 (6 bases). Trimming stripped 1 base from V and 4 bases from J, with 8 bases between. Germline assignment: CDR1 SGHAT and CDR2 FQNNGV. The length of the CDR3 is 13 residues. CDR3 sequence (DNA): TGTGCCAGCAGCTTAGCGGGAGTTTACGAGCAGTACTTC. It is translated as CASSLAGVYEQYF.

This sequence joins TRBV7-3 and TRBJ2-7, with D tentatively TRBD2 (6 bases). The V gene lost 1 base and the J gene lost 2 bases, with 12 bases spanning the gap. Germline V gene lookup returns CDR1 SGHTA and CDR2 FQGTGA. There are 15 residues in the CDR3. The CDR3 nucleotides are TGTGCCAGCAGCTTAAGGAGGGGACGAGCCTACGAGCAGTACTTC. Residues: CASSLRRGRAYEQYF.

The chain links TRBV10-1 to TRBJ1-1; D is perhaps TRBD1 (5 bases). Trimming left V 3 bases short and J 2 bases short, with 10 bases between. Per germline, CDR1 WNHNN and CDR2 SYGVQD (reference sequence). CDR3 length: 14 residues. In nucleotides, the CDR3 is TGCGCCAGCAGTGATGTTCAGGGTAACACTGAAGCTTTCTTT. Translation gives CASSDVQGNTEAFF.

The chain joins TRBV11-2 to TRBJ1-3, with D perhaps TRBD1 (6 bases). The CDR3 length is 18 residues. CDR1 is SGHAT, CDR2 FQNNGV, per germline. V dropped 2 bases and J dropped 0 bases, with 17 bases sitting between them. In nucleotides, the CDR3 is TGTGCCAGCAGCTTACCGAGGGGGACGGGGTCCTCTGGAAACACCATATATTTT. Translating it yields CASSLPRGTGSSGNTIYF.

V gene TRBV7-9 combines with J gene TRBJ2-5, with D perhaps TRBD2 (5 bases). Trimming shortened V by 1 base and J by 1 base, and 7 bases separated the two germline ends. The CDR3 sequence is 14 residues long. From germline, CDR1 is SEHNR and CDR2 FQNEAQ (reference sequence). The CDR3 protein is CASSLVGVQETQYF. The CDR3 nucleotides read TGTGCCAGCAGCTTAGTGGGAGTCCAAGAGACCCAGTACTTC.

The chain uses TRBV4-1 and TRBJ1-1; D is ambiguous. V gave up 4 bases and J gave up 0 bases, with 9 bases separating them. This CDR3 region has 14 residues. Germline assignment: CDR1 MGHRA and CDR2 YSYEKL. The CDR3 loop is CASSLSTLNTEAFF. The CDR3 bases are TGCGCCAGCAGCCTTTCAACACTGAACACTGAAGCTTTCTTT.

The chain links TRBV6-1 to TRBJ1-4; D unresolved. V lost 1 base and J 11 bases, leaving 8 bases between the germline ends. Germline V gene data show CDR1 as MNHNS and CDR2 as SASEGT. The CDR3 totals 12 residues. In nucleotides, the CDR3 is TGTGCCAGCAGTGAAGGGCAGATGAAACTGTTTTTT. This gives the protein CASSEGQMKLFF.

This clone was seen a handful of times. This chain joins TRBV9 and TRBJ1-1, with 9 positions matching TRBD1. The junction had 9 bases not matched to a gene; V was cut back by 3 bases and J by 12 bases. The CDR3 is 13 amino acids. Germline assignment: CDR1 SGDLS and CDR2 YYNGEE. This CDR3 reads CASSAGQGGWTFF. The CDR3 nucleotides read TGTGCCAGCAGCGCGGGACAGGGAGGGTGGACTTTCTTT.

The CDR3: CASSLELGGYGYTF. CDR3 bases: TGTGCCAGCAGCTTAGAGCTTGGCGGATATGGCTACACCTTC. This chain links TRBV7-9 with TRBJ1-2; D not certain. Between the trimmed V and J ends, which lost 1 base and 5 bases, there was a span of 11 bases. The CDR3 sequence is 14 residues long. The germline CDR1 and CDR2 sequences are SEHNR and FQNEAQ (reference sequence). The variable domain in full, completed from reference TRBV7-9 and TRBJ1-2, reads DTGVSQNPRHKITKRGQNVTFRCDPISEHNRLYWYRQTLGQGPEFLTYFQNEAQLEKSRLLSDRFSAERPKGSFSTLEIQRTEQGDSAMYLCASSLELGGYGYTFGSGTRLTVV.